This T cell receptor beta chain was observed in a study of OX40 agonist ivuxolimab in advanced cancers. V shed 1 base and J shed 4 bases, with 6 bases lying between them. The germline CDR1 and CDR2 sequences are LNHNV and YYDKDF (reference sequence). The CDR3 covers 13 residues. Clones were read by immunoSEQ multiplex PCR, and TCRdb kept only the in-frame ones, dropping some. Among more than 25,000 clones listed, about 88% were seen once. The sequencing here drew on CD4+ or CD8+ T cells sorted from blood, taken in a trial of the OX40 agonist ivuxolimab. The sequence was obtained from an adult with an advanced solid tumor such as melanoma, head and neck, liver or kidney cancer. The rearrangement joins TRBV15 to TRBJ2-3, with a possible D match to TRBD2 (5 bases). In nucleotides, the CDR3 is TGTGCCACCAGCAGAGGCGGGTCAGATACGCAGTATTTT. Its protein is CATSRGGSDTQYF.